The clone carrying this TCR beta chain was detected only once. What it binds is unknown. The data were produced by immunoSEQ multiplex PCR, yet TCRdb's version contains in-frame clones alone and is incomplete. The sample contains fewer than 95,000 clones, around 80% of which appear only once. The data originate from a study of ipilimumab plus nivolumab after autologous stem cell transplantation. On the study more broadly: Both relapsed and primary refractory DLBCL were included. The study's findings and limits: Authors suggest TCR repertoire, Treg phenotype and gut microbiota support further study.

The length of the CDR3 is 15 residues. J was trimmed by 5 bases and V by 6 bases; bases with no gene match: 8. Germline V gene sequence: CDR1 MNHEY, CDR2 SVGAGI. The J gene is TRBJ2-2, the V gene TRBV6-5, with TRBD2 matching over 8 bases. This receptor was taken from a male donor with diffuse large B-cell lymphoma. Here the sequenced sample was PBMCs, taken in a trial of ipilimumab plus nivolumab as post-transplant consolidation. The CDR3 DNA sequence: TGTGCCAGCAGGTCCGGGACTAGAGGGACCGGGGAGCTGTTTTTT. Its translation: CASRSGTRGTGELFF.